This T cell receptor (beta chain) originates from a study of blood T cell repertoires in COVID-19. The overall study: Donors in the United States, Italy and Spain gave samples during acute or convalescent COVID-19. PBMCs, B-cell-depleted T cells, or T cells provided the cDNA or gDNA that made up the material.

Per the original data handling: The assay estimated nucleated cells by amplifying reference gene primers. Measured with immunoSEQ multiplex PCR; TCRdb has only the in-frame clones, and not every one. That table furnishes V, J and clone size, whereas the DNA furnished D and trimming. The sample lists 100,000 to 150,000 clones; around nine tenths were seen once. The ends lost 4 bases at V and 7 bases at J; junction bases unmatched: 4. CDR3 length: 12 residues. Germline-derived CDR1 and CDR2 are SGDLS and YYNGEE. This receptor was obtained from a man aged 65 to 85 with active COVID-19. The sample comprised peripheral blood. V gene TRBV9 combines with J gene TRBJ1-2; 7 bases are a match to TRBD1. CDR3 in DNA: TGTGCCAGCAGCTCACGACAGGGTGGCTACACCTTC. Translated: CASSSRQGGYTF.